This entry lists 23 T cell receptor beta chains sequenced from one sample in a study of T-cell reconstitution after alpha-beta-depleted transplantation in children. The authors prepared the TCRbeta library with unique molecular identifiers. From the PCR reads, TCRdb called clonotypes with MiXCR, one entry per CDR3 protein. Among 450,000 to 600,000 distinct CDR3 sequences listed, 13% were seen once. Specimen: PBMCs, mostly from graft donor cells, collected 360 days after TCRalphabeta/CD19-depleted stem cell transplant. The source is a male patient younger than 18 who had a stem cell transplant for acute myeloid leukemia, so the T cells may come from the graft donor.

This sequence joins TRBV28 and TRBJ2-3; weak D call: TRBD2 (5 bases). This CDR3 spans 13 amino acids. Germline V lookup: CDR1 MDHEN, CDR2 SYDVKM. V was shortened by 8 bases and J by 0 bases, with 9 bases between the two germline ends. CDR3 bases: TGTGCCAGCGGCCCGGGGAGCACAGATACGCAGTATTTT. Translated: CASGPGSTDTQYF.

This chain joins TRBV4-3 and TRBJ2-2, with D perhaps TRBD2 (7 bases). From germline, CDR1 is LGHNA and CDR2 YSLEER. V lost 2 bases and J 1 base, leaving 17 bases between the germline ends. The CDR3 spans 18 residues. The CDR3 sequence is CASSQPLGGRLNTGELFF. CDR3 DNA: TGCGCCAGCAGCCAACCGCTCGGGGGGCGACTGAACACCGGGGAGCTGTTTTTT.

Written as DNA, the CDR3 is TGCAGTGCTGATAGCGGACTCTCCTACAATGAGCAGTTCTTC. Its translation is CSADSGLSYNEQFF. This chain joins TRBV20-1 and TRBJ2-1, with a possible D match to TRBD2 (6 bases). The V end was cut by 5 bases, the J end by 0 bases, with 11 bases between. Per germline, CDR1 DFQATT and CDR2 SNEGSKA (reference sequence). The CDR3 loop spans 14 amino acids.

In this sample, this clonotype turned up many times. V is TRBV5-1 and J is TRBJ2-1, with D tentatively TRBD2 (6 bases). The germline gives CDR1 SGHRS, CDR2 YFSETQ. The CDR3 length is 16 residues. V shed 2 bases and J shed 6 bases, with 18 bases lying between them. The CDR3 region has the DNA TGCGCCAGCAGCTTCCAACCGACTAGATCGCTCAATGAGCAGTTCTTC. The encoded protein is CASSFQPTRSLNEQFF.

This clonotype was recorded at least ten times. The V and J genes are TRBV5-1 and TRBJ2-7, with 10 bases that match TRBD2. The junction had 3 bases not matched to a gene; V was cut back by 3 bases and J by 3 bases. This CDR3 comprises 14 residues. From germline, CDR1 is SGHRS and CDR2 YFSETQ. This CDR3 is CASSWSSGSYEQYF. The CDR3, as DNA: TGCGCCAGCAGCTGGTCTAGCGGGAGCTACGAGCAGTACTTC.

This clonotype turned up a few times. The gene calls are TRBV7-2 and TRBJ2-7; 7 bases match TRBD1. Unmatched junction bases numbered 10, after V lost 5 bases and J lost 6 bases. The germline V gene encodes CDR1 SGHTA and CDR2 FQGNSA. CDR3 length: 14 amino acids. CDR3 region: CASSPRQGLVEQYF. CDR3 bases: TGTGCCAGCAGCCCTCGACAGGGTCTGGTCGAGCAGTACTTC.

This clonotype occurred many times. The rearrangement uses TRBV3-1 and TRBJ2-3; 7 bases are shared with TRBD2. In germline, CDR1 is LGHDT, CDR2 YNNKEL (reference sequence). This CDR3 is 15 amino acids long. Trimming cost V 4 bases and J 4 bases; bases outside gene matches: 8. The CDR3 loop is CASSLLGGSADTQYF. In nucleotides, the CDR3 is TGTGCCAGCAGCCTCTTGGGCGGGAGTGCAGATACGCAGTATTTT.

This clonotype has a count of ten or more. The chain couples TRBV4-2 to TRBJ2-7; tentative D call: TRBD2 (5 bases). This CDR3 has 16 residues. The V end was cut by 0 bases, the J end by 5 bases, with 17 bases between. CDR1 and CDR2 from the germline V gene are LGHNA and YNFKEQ. CDR3 bases: TGTGCCAGCAGCCAAGATCGGAGCGGCTACTCGGACGAGCAGTACTTC. Translated, it gives CASSQDRSGYSDEQYF.

This clonotype has at least ten counts. This chain connects TRBV10-3 to TRBJ2-7; perhaps TRBD2 as D (7 bases). Germline CDR1 is ENHRY and CDR2 is SYGVKD. V was cut by 2 bases and J by 7 bases, with 30 bases left in between. The CDR3 is made up of 19 amino acids. The CDR3 is CAISELGGGGGDRGYEQYF. The DNA for the CDR3 is TGTGCCATCAGTGAGCTAGGTGGGGGGGGCGGCGACCGGGGGTATGAGCAGTACTTC.

The V call is TRBV5-1, the J call TRBJ2-5; TRBD2 matches at 12 bases. The length of the CDR3 is 17 residues. Germline V gene lookup returns CDR1 SGHRS and CDR2 YFSETQ. V was clipped by 4 bases and J by 2 bases; unmatched bases: 9. The CDR3 is CASSLGGLAGIQETQYF. In DNA, the CDR3 is TGCGCCAGCAGCCTGGGAGGACTAGCGGGAATACAAGAGACCCAGTACTTC.

This clonotype was observed a handful of times. The chain carries TRBV24-1 and TRBJ2-1; 14 bases are a match to TRBD2. Unmatched junction bases numbered 8, after V lost 7 bases and J lost 7 bases. Germline V gene sequence: CDR1 KGHDR, CDR2 SFDVKD. This CDR3 comprises 16 residues. The CDR3 sequence is CATSFGTSGSVNEQFF. CDR3 nucleotide sequence: TGTGCCACCAGCTTCGGGACTAGCGGGAGTGTAAATGAGCAGTTCTTC.

This clonotype has a handful of counts. The chain employs TRBV7-9 and TRBJ2-1, with 14 bases aligning to TRBD2. Germline CDR1 reads SEHNR; CDR2 reads FQNEAQ (reference sequence). CDR3 size: 19 residues. The V segment lost 3 bases and the J segment 4 bases; nucleotides outside the gene matches: 11. The CDR3 region has the DNA TGTGCCAGCAGCTTCCTGTTAGACGGGACTAGCGGGAGTTACAATGAGCAGTTCTTC. Its translation is CASSFLLDGTSGSYNEQFF.

The sample holds a few counts of this clonotype. The chain combines TRBV5-6 with TRBJ2-2; 7 bases are shared with TRBD2. The CDR3 spans 15 residues. Germline-derived CDR1 and CDR2 are SGHDT and YYEEEE. The trim removed 7 bases at V and 3 bases at J, leaving 9 bases unmatched. CDR3: CASRTGAGYTGELFF. In DNA, the CDR3 is TGTGCCAGCCGCACAGGAGCGGGGTACACCGGGGAGCTGTTTTTT.

The chain combines TRBV28 with TRBJ2-3, with D possibly being TRBD1 (6 bases). The CDR3 sequence is 15 residues long. Per the germline V gene, CDR1 is MDHEN and CDR2 is SYDVKM. Trimming shortened V by 2 bases and J by 9 bases, and 18 bases separated the two germline ends. The CDR3 DNA sequence: TGTGCCAGCAGTTTAAACAGGGAAGCTCAGGGGACGCAGTATTTT. It specifies CASSLNREAQGTQYF.

This clonotype was counted once. V usage is TRBV6-6 and J usage is TRBJ1-1, with D perhaps matching TRBD1 (6 bases). V lost 4 bases to trimming and J lost 4 bases, with 10 bases between them. The CDR3 has 13 amino acids. The germline gives CDR1 MNHNY, CDR2 SVGAGI (reference sequence). CDR3 region: CASSSPGATEAFF. The CDR3 DNA sequence: TGTGCCAGCAGTTCCCCAGGGGCCACTGAAGCTTTCTTT.

This clonotype has a count of ten or more. The rearrangement links TRBV20-1 to TRBJ2-1, with D uncertain. Trimming removed 1 base from V and 9 bases from J, with 7 bases in between. There are 11 residues in the CDR3. Germline loops: CDR1 DFQATT, CDR2 SNEGSKA (reference sequence). CDR3 in amino acids: CSARASGEQFF. The CDR3 DNA follows: TGCAGTGCTAGAGCCTCAGGTGAGCAGTTCTTC.

This clonotype came up a few times. This chain links TRBV28 with TRBJ1-2; D uncertain. Germline V CDR1 and CDR2: MDHEN, SYDVKM. The CDR3 sequence is 15 residues long. Deletions cut 3 bases from V and 8 bases from J, with 19 bases between. CDR3 amino acids: CASSFRPTSLTGYTF. The CDR3 coding sequence is TGTGCCAGCAGTTTTCGACCGACGTCTTTAACGGGCTACACCTTC.

V usage is TRBV6-1 and J usage is TRBJ2-2, with 8 bases matching TRBD1. In germline, CDR1 is MNHNS, CDR2 SASEGT. The junction had 9 bases not matched to a gene; V was cut back by 6 bases and J by 9 bases. The CDR3 has 14 residues. The CDR3 nucleotides are TGTGCCAGCAGCCCCGGACAGGGTGTCCGGGAGCTGTTTTTT. It encodes CASSPGQGVRELFF.

This clonotype was counted ten times or more. The rearrangement links TRBV5-8 to TRBJ2-5; 9 nucleotides line up with TRBD2. Per germline, CDR1 SGHTS and CDR2 YDEGEE. With V trimmed by 1 base and J by 1 base, 8 bases remained unmatched. This CDR3 is built from 17 residues. CDR3 sequence (DNA): TGTGCCAGCAGCTTGCATCGCGGGAGGGATATCCAAGAGACCCAGTACTTC. This gives the protein CASSLHRGRDIQETQYF.

The chain has TRBV15 and TRBJ1-2, with 10 nucleotides matching TRBD1. V shed 4 bases and J 8 bases; nucleotides not matched to a gene: 7. Germline-derived CDR1 and CDR2 are LNHNV and YYDKDF (reference sequence). The CDR3 sequence is 14 residues long. CDR3 amino acids: CATSNPGTGAGYTF. In DNA form, the CDR3 reads TGTGCCACCAGCAACCCAGGGACAGGGGCCGGCTACACCTTC.

This clonotype was counted at least ten times. This rearrangement joins TRBV30 to TRBJ2-1; D is uncertain. The CDR3 is made up of 16 amino acids. V was pared by 0 bases and J by 5 bases, with 17 bases between. The germline V gene has CDR1 GTSNPN and CDR2 SVGIG (reference sequence). CDR3: CAWSVRVGAPHNEQFF. Here the CDR3 DNA reads TGTGCCTGGAGTGTACGGGTCGGAGCGCCTCACAATGAGCAGTTCTTC.

There are a few counts of this clonotype. The chain is built from TRBV29-1 and TRBJ2-5; no clear D. Between the trimmed V and J ends, which lost 2 bases and 4 bases, there was a span of 14 bases. CDR3 length: 14 residues. The germline CDR1 and CDR2 sequences are SQVTM and ANQGSEA. The CDR3 spells CSVESPRQRETQYF. The CDR3 DNA is TGCAGCGTTGAATCACCTAGGCAGAGAGAGACCCAGTACTTC.

This clonotype has a handful of counts. The chain has TRBV12-3 or TRBV12-4 and TRBJ1-4, with D unclear. The CDR3 extends over 13 amino acids. V lost 2 bases to trimming and J lost 11 bases, with 12 bases between them. CDR3 nucleotide sequence: TGTGCCAGCAGTTTAACCGGCATCGGGAAACTGTTTTTT. Its translation is CASSLTGIGKLFF.